This T cell receptor beta chain originates from a study of blood T cells in healthy people across ages. Germline V CDR1 and CDR2: ENHRY, SYGVKD. The germline V and J ends were trimmed by 10 bases and 0 bases, with 18 bases remaining between them. CDR3 length: 15 residues. Each donor's blood draw was approximately 10 milliliters of peripheral blood. Study-level results: Per-million-T-cell TCR beta diversity fell roughly linearly with age.

Points on this clonotype: Its antigen is unidentified.

The authors ran a second PCR of roughly 7 to 11 cycles using a sample-barcoded 5' primer and a J-beta primer mix. TCRdb ran MiXCR on the 5' RACE reads and lists one entry per CDR3 protein. The sample has about 1.1 million distinct CDR3 sequences, approximately 38% seen once; the top ten hold about an eighth. This clonotype was obtained from a man younger than 35 in good health. The sample consisted of blood. The V call is TRBV10-3, the J call TRBJ1-1; tentatively, D is TRBD1 (5 bases). Here the CDR3 reads CATSGVSGLNTEAFF. The CDR3 bases are TGTGCCACCTCGGGGGTATCGGGCTTGAACACTGAAGCTTTCTTT.